This TCR beta chain was captured in a study of blood T cell repertoires in COVID-19. TCRdb keeps only in-frame clones here, not all; method: immunoSEQ multiplex PCR. The sample consists of roughly 240,000 clones, about 87% of them appearing once. CDR3 length: 17 residues. Trimming cost V 0 bases and J 0 bases, with 12 bases left between them. Germline lookup yields CDR1 LGHDT and CDR2 YNNKEL (reference sequence). The study recruited people aged roughly 18 to 100 years across approximately 24 US areas. The receptor comes from a woman aged 25 to 39 with acute COVID-19. This chain uses TRBV3-1 (or the pseudogene TRBV3-2) with TRBJ2-1, with a possible D match to TRBD2 (5 bases). Sequenced: PBMCs or T cells enriched from blood (not recorded which). In nucleotides, the CDR3 is TGTGCCAGCAGCCAAGAGGCCGGGGTAGGCTCCTACAATGAGCAGTTCTTC. Translated, it gives CASSQEAGVGSYNEQFF.